This record concerns one TCR beta chain sequence. It lacks a known antigen. Base qualities are missing; no much larger clone stands one base away. TCRbeta CDR3 regions were amplified from genomic DNA by means of the immunoSEQ Assay, a bias-controlled multiplex PCR. The source study handled its data this way. The number of nucleated cells in each sample was estimated by amplification of reference gene primers within the assay. Sequence reads were collapsed and filtered to measure the absolute abundance of every unique TCRbeta CDR3 rearrangement. For each sample, productive Simpson clonality was calculated as the square root of Simpson's diversity index across productive rearrangements. The table comes from immuneACCESS by way of TCRdb, which keeps in-frame sequences with V and J called. Part of the clones is missing from these tables; in studies checked, under half for an unresolved V gene and the rest for unknown reasons. That table supplies the V and J calls and clone size; D and trimming were determined from the DNA. Present in this sample are about 180,000 clones, under 90% of which were seen just once. Of the sample, under 12% falls within the top ten clones.

Each collaborating institution followed its own protocols to collect whole blood in K2EDTA tubes. For TCRbeta analysis, collaborators shipped samples as frozen whole blood, isolated PBMCs, or DNA extracted from either of those sample types. The data belong to a study of blood T cell repertoires in COVID-19 (dated by TCRdb to the early 2020s). About the investigation overall: Collaborator samples came from the United States, Italy and Spain and covered acute and convalescent phases of COVID-19. The prospective study material was composed of cDNA or gDNA derived from T cells, B-cell-depleted T cells, or PBMCs. Deeply sampled blood TCRbeta repertoires from subjects exposed to, actively infected with, or recovered from COVID-19 were included in the dataset. A freely available public database, intended as a resource for researchers studying the immune response to SARS-CoV-2, is where the repertoires were released. The samples were drawn from two sources: the first 160 participants of the ongoing ImmuneRACE study, and 1,200 or so subjects contributed by 6 global collaborators. Nearly every sample came with metadata listing a de-identified subject ID, COVID-19 status, age in years and sex. Where available, HLA class I and class II types were obtained from metadata supplied by the sample provider rather than from assay-based typing.

V drops 5 bases and J drops 5 bases, leaving 15 bases in between. From the cysteine through the phenylalanine, the CDR3 covers 13 amino acids. Only the CDR3 DNA is retained, 39 bases long and in frame from the first base. CDR1 and CDR2 were assigned from the germline V gene (reference sequence) as GTSNPN and SVGIG. The study at large found these results: The quantity of clinical and demographic metadata differed by source and by participant and was supplied without curation.

The rearrangement joined TRBV30 to TRBJ1-1; TRBD1 is a weak D gene call, 6 bases matching. Sequencing was performed on peripheral blood. This clonotype was obtained from a woman aged 80 or over with active or convalescent COVID-19. The CDR3 loop reads CAWWGPHGTEAFF. The sequenced DNA is TGTGCCTGGTGGGGGCCCCACGGGACTGAAGCTTTCTTT.